The present TCR beta chain was sequenced within a study of CD8 T cells in ankylosing spondylitis. Germline CDR1 is SGHRS and CDR2 is YFSETQ. The CDR3 has 14 residues. At least ten counts were recorded for this clonotype. Its specificity is unknown. Relative to the germline gene, one junction end is altered; a read error may explain this. Study results and limitations: From matched ankylosing spondylitis synovial fluid, disease-linked clones were reportedly recovered at significantly enriched levels. With a CD8+ phenotype, disease-linked clones were relatively rare in peripheral blood. Characteristic of ankylosing spondylitis blood, it appeared, was a TCR beta motif comprising about 8 highly homologous variants.

Preparation of TCR beta libraries was done by quantitative 5'-RACE with molecular barcodes. Each CDR3 protein gets one entry after TCRdb re-called the 5' RACE reads with MiXCR. The sample carries 250,000 or so distinct CDR3 sequences, 15% to 20% recorded once. The sequence derives from a male donor with ankylosing spondylitis or in good health (not recorded which). The chain has TRBV5-1 and TRBJ2-7, with D possibly being TRBD1 or TRBD2 (5 bases each). Sequencing input: blood, either unsorted or a sorted T cell fraction (not recorded which). CDR3 in DNA: TGTGCCAGCAGTTTTGGGACGGGGAGCTACGAGCAGTACTTC. As protein: CASSFGTGSYEQYF.